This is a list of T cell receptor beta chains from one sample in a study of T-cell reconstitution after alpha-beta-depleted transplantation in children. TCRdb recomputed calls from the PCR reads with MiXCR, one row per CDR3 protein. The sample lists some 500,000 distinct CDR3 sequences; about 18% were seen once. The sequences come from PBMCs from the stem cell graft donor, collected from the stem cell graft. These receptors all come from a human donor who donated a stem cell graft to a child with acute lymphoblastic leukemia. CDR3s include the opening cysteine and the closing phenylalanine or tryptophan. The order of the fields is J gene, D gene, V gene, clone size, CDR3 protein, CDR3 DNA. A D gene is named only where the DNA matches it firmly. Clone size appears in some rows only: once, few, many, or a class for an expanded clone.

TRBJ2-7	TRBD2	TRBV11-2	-	CASSPRDRGLLAGLVDEQYF	TGTGCCAGCAGCCCCAGGGACAGAGGATTACTAGCGGGATTGGTAGACGAGCAGTACTTC
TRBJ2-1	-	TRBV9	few	CASSVGVGSANEQFF	TGTGCCAGCAGCGTAGGGGTAGGGAGTGCCAATGAGCAGTTCTTC
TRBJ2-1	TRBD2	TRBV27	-	CASSQLAGGDNEQFF	TGTGCCAGCAGCCAACTAGCGGGAGGCGACAATGAGCAGTTCTTC
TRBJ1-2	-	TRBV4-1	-	CASSQEGRTINYGYTF	TGCGCCAGCAGCCAAGAGGGCAGGACGATAAACTATGGCTACACCTTC
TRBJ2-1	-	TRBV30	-	CAWSVRSIEQFF	TGTGCCTGGAGTGTACGGAGCATTGAGCAGTTCTTC
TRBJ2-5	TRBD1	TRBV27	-	CASSRTGTGEETQYF	TGTGCCAGCAGTAGAACCGGGACAGGGGAAGAGACCCAGTACTTC
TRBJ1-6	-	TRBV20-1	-	CSAPDPNISPLHF	TGCAGTGCTCCCGACCCGAACATCTCACCCCTCCACTTT
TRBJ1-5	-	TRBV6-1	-	CASSGSGGLSSNQPQHF	TGTGCCAGCAGTGGTTCGGGCGGGCTTAGTAGCAATCAGCCCCAGCATTTT
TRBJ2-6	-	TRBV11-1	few	CASSLKITPGLGPSGANVLTF	TGTGCCAGCAGCTTAAAAATCACACCGGGACTGGGACCATCTGGGGCCAACGTCCTGACTTTC
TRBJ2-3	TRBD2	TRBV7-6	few	CASSLEVAGVNTQYF	TGTGCCAGCAGCTTAGAGGTTGCGGGAGTAAATACGCAGTATTTT
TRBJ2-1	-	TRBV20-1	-	CSAFNLGGSYNEQFF	TGCAGTGCTTTTAATTTGGGGGGTTCCTACAATGAGCAGTTCTTC
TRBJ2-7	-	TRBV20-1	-	CSARDWRANFYEQYF	TGCAGTGCTAGAGATTGGAGGGCCAACTTCTACGAGCAGTACTTC
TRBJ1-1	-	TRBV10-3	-	CAIRGEGTTEAFF	TGTGCCATCAGGGGCGAGGGGACCACTGAAGCTTTCTTT
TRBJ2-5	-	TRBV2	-	CASQVYQETQYF	TGTGCCTCTCAGGTTTACCAAGAGACCCAGTACTTC
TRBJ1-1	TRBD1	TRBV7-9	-	CASSSGTGAGAFF	TGTGCCAGCAGTTCCGGGACAGGGGCGGGAGCTTTCTTT
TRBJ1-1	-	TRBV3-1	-	CASSQSARDGATEAFF	TGTGCCAGCAGCCAGTCCGCCAGGGATGGGGCCACTGAAGCTTTCTTT
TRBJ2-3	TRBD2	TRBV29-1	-	CSVEGVLAGAPGPQYF	TGCAGCGTTGAAGGGGTACTAGCGGGAGCTCCGGGTCCGCAGTATTTT
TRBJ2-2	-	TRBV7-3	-	CASSPINTGELFF	TGTGCCAGCAGCCCCATTAACACCGGGGAGCTGTTTTTT
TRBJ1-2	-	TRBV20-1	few	CSAPVQGYTF	TGCAGTGCCCCAGTCCAGGGCTACACCTTC
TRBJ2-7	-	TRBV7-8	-	CASSLDRSGNSHQQYF	TGTGCCAGCAGCTTAGACCGTTCAGGGAATTCCCACCAGCAGTACTTC
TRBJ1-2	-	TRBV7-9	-	CASSYRPATGKDGYTF	TGTGCCAGCAGCTACCGCCCGGCAACAGGGAAGGATGGCTACACCTTC
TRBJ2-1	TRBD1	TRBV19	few	CATAPRTGGFYNEQFF	TGTGCCACCGCCCCACGAACAGGGGGCTTCTACAATGAGCAGTTCTTC
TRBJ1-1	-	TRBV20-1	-	CSGSRGSDIGTEAFF	TGCAGTGGGTCCAGGGGAAGTGATATTGGCACTGAAGCTTTCTTT
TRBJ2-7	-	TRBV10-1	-	CASSESVAPYEQYF	TGCGCCAGCAGTGAGTCCGTGGCACCCTACGAGCAGTACTTC
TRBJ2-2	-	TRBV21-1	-	CASSHKAPRGTGELFF	TGTGCCAGCAGTCACAAGGCCCCAAGGGGGACCGGGGAGCTGTTTTTT
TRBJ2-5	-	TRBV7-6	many	CASSLAGGPGETQYF	TGTGCCAGCAGCTTAGCTGGAGGGCCGGGGGAGACCCAGTACTTC
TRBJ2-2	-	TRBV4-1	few	CASSRHRMAGTGELFF	TGCGCCAGCAGCCGGCATCGGATGGCGGGCACCGGGGAGCTGTTTTTT
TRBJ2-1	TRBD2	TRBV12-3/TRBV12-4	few	CASTSTSGVYNEQFF	TGTGCCAGCACCTCGACTAGCGGGGTATACAATGAGCAGTTCTTC
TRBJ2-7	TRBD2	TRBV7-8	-	CASSSLAGPPGEQYF	TGTGCCAGCAGCTCCCTAGCGGGACCGCCGGGCGAGCAGTACTTC
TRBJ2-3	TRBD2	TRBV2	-	CARTSGRADTQYF	TGTGCCAGGACTAGCGGGAGGGCAGATACGCAGTATTTT
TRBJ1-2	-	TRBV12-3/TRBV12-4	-	CASASQGGYGYTF	TGTGCCAGCGCCAGTCAAGGCGGCTATGGCTACACCTTC
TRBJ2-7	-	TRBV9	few	CASSVGDGSYEQYF	TGTGCCAGCAGCGTCGGCGACGGGTCCTACGAGCAGTACTTC
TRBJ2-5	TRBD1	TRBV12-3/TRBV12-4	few	CASSSFSTGRETQYF	TGTGCCAGCAGTTCTTTCTCGACAGGGCGGGAGACCCAGTACTTC